Listed below are T cell receptor beta chains from one sample, sequenced in a study of blood T cell repertoires in COVID-19. Repertoires were generated with immunoSEQ multiplex PCR, while TCRdb's copy carries only in-frame clones and drops some. The data hold approximately 150,000 clones, with roughly 87% observed a single time. The sequenced material came from peripheral blood. The source is a human donor in a cohort sampled during active COVID-19. The CDR3 runs from the conserved cysteine through the conserved F or W. D genes are given only for firm matches. Size is stated for part of the rows, as once, few or many counts, or as a class when the clone is expanded.

TRBJ2-3	TRBD1	.	TRBV6-5	CASSPPGQGTDTQYF	TGTGCCAGCAGCCCACCGGGACAGGGGACAGATACGCAGTATTTT
TRBJ2-7	TRBD2	.	TRBV11-2	CASSPTSGNSYEQYF	TGTGCCAGCAGCCCGACTAGCGGGAACTCCTACGAGCAGTACTTC
TRBJ2-1	TRBD2	.	TRBV11-3	CASSLDKLAGGVEQFF	TGTGCCAGCAGCTTAGATAAACTAGCGGGAGGTGTTGAGCAGTTCTTC
TRBJ2-2	TRBD1	.	TRBV9	CASSWNRGRTNTGELFF	TGTGCCAGCAGTTGGAACAGGGGGCGAACAAACACCGGGGAGCTGTTTTTT
TRBJ1-4	TRBD1	.	TRBV5-6	CASSFAGTGQFF	TGTGCCAGCAGCTTTGCCGGGACAGGGCAGTTTTTT
TRBJ2-4	TRBD1	.	TRBV30	CAWREDRGADIQYF	TGTGCCTGGAGAGAGGACAGGGGGGCAGACATTCAGTACTTC
TRBJ1-1	.	.	TRBV6-2/TRBV6-3	CASSYGEALPAFF	TGTGCCAGCAGTTATGGGGAGGCACTGCCAGCTTTCTTT
TRBJ2-5	TRBD2	.	TRBV4-1	CASSQRGGEQTQYF	TGCGCCAGCAGCCAAAGGGGAGGGGAGCAGACCCAGTACTTC
TRBJ1-1	.	few	TRBV28	CASSLLRTEAFF	TGTGCCAGCAGTTTATTACGGACTGAAGCTTTCTTT
TRBJ2-4	.	.	TRBV7-5	CVRTSNRDRGRKNIQYF	TGTGTCAGAACCTCTAACCGGGACAGGGGTCGGAAAAACATTCAGTACTTC
TRBJ1-3	.	.	TRBV3-1/TRBV3-2	CASSQNSGGVNTIYF	TGTGCCAGCAGCCAAAACTCCGGGGGTGTAAACACCATATATTTT
TRBJ2-7	.	.	TRBV28	CASRKGGEQYF	TGTGCCAGCAGAAAAGGGGGCGAGCAGTACTTC
TRBJ1-2	TRBD1	few	TRBV28	CASSLGDRNYGYTF	TGTGCCAGCAGTTTGGGGGACAGGAACTATGGCTACACCTTC
TRBJ1-2	.	.	TRBV28	CASSLGPESLYGYTF	TGTGCCAGCAGTTTAGGGCCGGAATCCCTCTATGGCTACACCTTC
TRBJ1-4	.	.	TRBV28	CASSLLGGNEKLFF	TGTGCCAGCAGTTTATTGGGGGGTAATGAAAAACTGTTTTTT
TRBJ2-3	.	once	TRBV29-1	CSVEEAGTGGGYDTQYF	TGCAGCGTTGAAGAGGCGGGGACTGGGGGAGGATATGATACGCAGTATTTT
TRBJ1-1	TRBD1	.	TRBV28	CASSPRTGVVSTEAFF	TGTGCCAGCAGTCCCCGGACAGGGGTGGTGAGCACTGAAGCTTTCTTT
TRBJ2-7	TRBD1	.	TRBV9	CASSPTNRGWGDEQYF	TGTGCCAGCAGCCCTACGAACAGGGGTTGGGGTGACGAGCAGTACTTC
TRBJ2-2	.	.	TRBV7-2	CASSLPINTGELFF	TGTGCCAGCAGCTTACCTATTAACACCGGGGAGCTGTTTTTT
TRBJ1-1	.	.	TRBV5-1	CASSLWLNTEAFF	TGCGCCAGCAGCTTGTGGCTGAACACTGAAGCTTTCTTT
TRBJ2-7	TRBD2	.	TRBV3-1/TRBV3-2	CASSQELAGSEQYF	TGTGCCAGCAGCCAAGAACTAGCGGGAAGCGAGCAGTACTTC
TRBJ2-1	TRBD2	once	TRBV5-1	CASSQRGGLVYNEQFF	TGCGCCAGCAGCCAACGCGGCGGACTAGTTTACAATGAGCAGTTCTTC
TRBJ2-7	TRBD2	.	TRBV5-1	CASSWGGAGTYEQYF	TGCGCCAGCAGCTGGGGGGGTGCAGGCACCTACGAGCAGTACTTC
TRBJ1-1	TRBD1	.	TRBV27	CASSFRQGNTEAFF	TGTGCCAGCAGTTTCCGACAGGGGAACACTGAAGCTTTCTTT
TRBJ1-1	.	.	TRBV27	CASSLGLGAVTEAFF	TGTGCCAGCAGTTTAGGTCTGGGGGCGGTCACTGAAGCTTTCTTT
TRBJ2-3	.	once	TRBV6-2/TRBV6-3	CASSYSRVKSTDTQYF	TGTGCCAGCAGTTACAGCAGGGTGAAGAGCACAGATACGCAGTATTTT
TRBJ2-2	TRBD2	.	TRBV20-1	CSASSGGAPNTGELFF	TGCAGTGCTAGTAGCGGGGGGGCCCCGAACACCGGGGAGCTGTTTTTT
TRBJ2-1	TRBD2	.	TRBV18	CASSPLAGVANEQFF	TGTGCCAGCTCACCGCTAGCGGGAGTGGCCAATGAGCAGTTCTTC
TRBJ2-7	.	.	TRBV27	CASSKTGSQPYEQYF	TGTGCCAGCAGCAAAACCGGGTCGCAGCCCTACGAGCAGTACTTC
TRBJ2-3	TRBD2	once	TRBV7-8	CASRGGSRDTQYF	TGTGCCAGCAGGGGCGGGAGCAGGGATACGCAGTATTTT